The sample holds many counts of the clone carrying this T cell receptor beta chain. The antigen is not known. J gave up 1 base and V 1 base, and 1 base lay outside the gene matches. Germline values: CDR1 SGHTA, CDR2 FQGNSA. The CDR3 has 15 amino acids. This entry belongs to a study of T cell repertoires in cytomegalovirus infection. Study results and limitations: Identification of carriers of CMV plus the relevant HLA was performed using cumulative public TCR beta family frequency. Clonotypes of TCR beta that were HLA-C-restricted and CMV-specific dominated the ex vivo response.

From the reads, TCRdb called clonotypes with MiXCR, one entry per CDR3 protein. The sample holds about 460,000 distinct CDR3 sequences, approximately 11% seen once. The gene calls are TRBV7-2 and TRBJ2-7; 10 bases align to TRBD2. The sequenced material came from PBMCs. This sequence was found in a human donor in good health (CMV status not recorded). Some clones in this sample may be carry-over from other donors' samples. In DNA, the CDR3 is TGTGCCAGCAGCTTAGTACTAGCGGGATCCTACGAGCAGTACTTC. It is translated as CASSLVLAGSYEQYF.